The entry that follows covers one TCR beta chain sequence. Its antigen is currently unknown. This sample is drawn from a study of long-term antiretroviral therapy in people with HIV. Study-level points and caveats: Pre-ART clonal expansions dominated every time point's repertoire.

Sequencing used immunoSEQ v3.0 at survey level. Sequencing was performed with immunoSEQ multiplex PCR; in TCRdb, only in-frame clones are kept and a portion is missing. The data hold around 18,000 clones, with 79% observed a single time. A minimum of one pre-ART and two post-ART PBMC samples existed for each donor. Trimming left V 2 bases short and J 4 bases short, with 12 bases between. Germline CDR1 reads MNHEY; CDR2 reads SMNVEV (reference sequence). This CDR3 has 15 residues. The source of this sequence is a man younger than 35 with HIV. V usage is TRBV27 and J usage is TRBJ2-1; weak D call: TRBD1 (7 bases). The source material was unsorted PBMCs, sampled at the start of antiretroviral therapy, before treatment. CDR3 sequence: CASSLGGGLYNEQFF. As DNA, the CDR3 is TGTGCCAGCAGTTTAGGAGGGGGCCTTTACAATGAGCAGTTCTTC.